Each of the 11 T cell receptor beta chains below was sequenced from the same sample in a study of blood T cells in healthy people across ages (dated by TCRdb to between 2015 and 2017). The library was prepared using 5' RACE. These reads were obtained on an Illumina HiSeq 2500. The second PCR ran for about 6 to 11 cycles and used a J-beta primer mix along with a sample-barcoded 5' primer. The public reads were reprocessed in TCRdb via fastp at Q25 and MiXCR, keeping in-frame beta chains. Each entry is one CDR3 protein sequence, shown with its most common DNA and genes. The sample records approximately 690,000 distinct CDR3 sequences, around two fifths of which are singletons. The ten largest clones take up 30% of the sample. Sample: blood. These receptors originate from a man at least 80 years old in good health.

The sample holds a few counts of this clonotype. The chain uses TRBV6-2 or TRBV6-3 and TRBJ2-1, with 10 bases fitting TRBD2. Germline V lookup: CDR1 MNHEY, CDR2 SVGEGT. The CDR3 length is 19 residues. V lost 0 bases and J lost 8; bases outside the gene matches: 16. CDR3 in DNA: TGTGCCAGCAGTTACTCTATCCTAGCGGGAGATGGGGGTGAGGATGAGCAGTTCTTC. Translated, it gives CASSYSILAGDGGEDEQFF.

This clonotype appeared many times. One base away lies a much larger clone, so this may be a sequencing read error. The J gene is TRBJ2-5, the V gene TRBV29-1; 10 nucleotides line up with TRBD2. The junction had 15 bases not matched to a gene; V was cut back by 0 bases and J by 11 bases. The CDR3 sequence is 16 residues long. Germline assignment: CDR1 SQVTM and CDR2 ANQGSEA. In DNA, the CDR3 is TGCAGCGTTGAAGACTCGAGTAGCGGGAGGTTATATGAGCAGTACTTC. Protein: CSVEDSSSGRLYEQYF.

This clonotype has ten or more counts. The chain links TRBV5-5 to TRBJ2-3; D is unresolved. In germline, CDR1 is SGHKS, CDR2 YYEKEE (reference sequence). This CDR3 comprises 13 residues. Trimming cost V 1 base and J 2 bases, with 5 bases left between them. The CDR3 DNA is TGTGCCAGCAGCTTGAACCCCACAGATACGCAGTATTTT. Protein: CASSLNPTDTQYF. Full variable domain (rest looked up from reference TRBV5-5 and TRBJ2-3): DAGVTQSPTHLIKTRGQQVTLRCSPISGHKSVSWYQQVLGQGPQFIFQYYEKEERGRGNFPDRFSARQFPNYSSELNVNALLLGDSALYLCASSLNPTDTQYFGPGTRLTVL.

The DNA of the CDR3 is TGTGCCGGCATTGATGGGGATGGCTACACCTTC. It encodes CAGIDGDGYTF. The rearrangement links TRBV28 to TRBJ1-2; no clear D. Germline V gene sequence: CDR1 MDHEN, CDR2 SYDVKM. Trimming took 11 bases from V and 6 from J, leaving 13 bases between them. The CDR3 has 11 amino acids.

The chain couples TRBV5-8 to TRBJ1-1; D call uncertain. The germline V gene encodes CDR1 SGHTS and CDR2 YDEGEE. The CDR3 runs 13 residues. V gave up 0 bases and J gave up 11 bases, with 14 bases separating them. CDR3 loop: CASSLDSGLKAFF. The CDR3 DNA reads as TGTGCCAGCAGCTTGGATTCGGGATTGAAGGCTTTCTTT.

The chain carries TRBV5-1 and TRBJ2-3, with TRBD1 identical over 9 bases. Germline trimming cut 1 base from V and 3 bases from J; bases unmatched to any gene: 3. Germline CDR1 is SGHRS and CDR2 is YFSETQ. This CDR3 is 15 amino acids long. Here the CDR3 DNA reads TGCGCCAGCAGCTTGTCGGGACAGGGAACAGATACGCAGTATTTT. Amino acids: CASSLSGQGTDTQYF. Complete variable domain (other parts from reference TRBV5-1 and TRBJ2-3): KAGVTQTPRYLIKTRGQQVTLSCSPISGHRSVSWYQQTPGQGLQFLFEYFSETQRNKGNFPGRFSGRQFSNSRSEMNVSTLELGDSALYLCASSLSGQGTDTQYFGPGTRLTVL.

The CDR3 spells CASSRRGATQYF. The CDR3 nucleotides read TGTGCCAGCAGCCGACGGGGGGCGACGCAGTATTTT. The chain combines TRBV4-2 with TRBJ2-3; tentative D call: TRBD2 (7 bases). With 4 bases removed from V and 9 bases from J, the gap between germline ends came to 11 bases. The germline CDR1 and CDR2 sequences are LGHNA and YNFKEQ. The CDR3 length is 12 residues.

The rearrangement links TRBV7-2 to TRBJ2-7; no reliable D call. Trimming took off 5 bases at V and 0 bases at J, with 11 bases between the two ends. The CDR3 runs 14 residues. Germline-derived CDR1 and CDR2 are SGHTA and FQGNSA. The chain's CDR3 is CASSVRHDSYEQYF. The CDR3 DNA reads TGTGCCAGCAGCGTTAGACATGACTCCTACGAGCAGTACTTC.

This clonotype appeared many times. This chain connects TRBV24-1 to TRBJ2-1; 10 bases match TRBD2. The CDR3 totals 16 residues. Germline V gives CDR1 KGHDR, CDR2 SFDVKD. V was pared by 3 bases and J by 1 base, with 2 bases of the junction left unmatched. The CDR3 DNA sequence: TGTGCCACCAGTGATGCTAGCGGGAGTTCCTACAATGAGCAGTTCTTC. Residues: CATSDASGSSYNEQFF.

Only one count was recorded for this clonotype. A much larger clone lies one base from this, so it may be a read error. The gene calls are TRBV4-2 and TRBJ2-7, with D unclear. This CDR3 has 15 amino acids. Germline V gene data show CDR1 as LGHNA and CDR2 as YNFKEQ. V lost 1 base and J lost 0, with 10 bases in between. The CDR3 sequence is CASSQAARDSYEQYF. Here the CDR3 DNA reads TGTGCCAGCAGCCAAGCGGCGCGCGACTCCTACGAGCAGTACTTC.

This clonotype has a count of ten or more. The chain is built from TRBV2 and TRBJ2-7; TRBD1 agrees at 7 bases. V lost 6 bases to trimming and J lost 2 bases; unmatched junction nucleotides: 7. CDR3 length equals 14 residues. The germline gives CDR1 SNHLY, CDR2 FYNNEI. CDR3 protein: CASRGQRMTYEQYF. CDR3 coding DNA: TGTGCCAGCAGGGGACAGCGCATGACCTACGAGCAGTACTTC. Using reference TRBV2 and TRBJ2-7 for the parts outside the CDR3, the full variable domain is EPEVTQTPSHQVTQMGQEVILRCVPISNHLYFYWYRQILGQKVEFLVSFYNNEISEKSEIFDDQFSVERPDGSNFTLKIRSTKLEDSAMYFCASRGQRMTYEQYFGPGTRLTVT.